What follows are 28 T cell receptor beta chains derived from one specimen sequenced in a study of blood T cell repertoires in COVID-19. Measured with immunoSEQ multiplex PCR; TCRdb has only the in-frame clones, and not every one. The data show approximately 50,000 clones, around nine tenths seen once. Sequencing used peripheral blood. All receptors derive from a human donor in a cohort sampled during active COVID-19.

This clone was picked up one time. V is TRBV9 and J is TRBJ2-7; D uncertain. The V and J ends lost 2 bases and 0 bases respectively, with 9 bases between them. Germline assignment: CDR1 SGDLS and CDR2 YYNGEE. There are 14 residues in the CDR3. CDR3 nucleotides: TGTGCCAGCAGCGTGGGCTTAAGCTCCTACGAGCAGTACTTC. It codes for CASSVGLSSYEQYF. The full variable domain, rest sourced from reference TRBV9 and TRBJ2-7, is DSGVTQTPKHLITATGQRVTLRCSPRSGDLSVYWYQQSLDQGLQFLIQYYNGEERAKGNILERFSAQQFPDLHSELNLSSLELGDSALYFCASSVGLSSYEQYFGPGTRLTVT.

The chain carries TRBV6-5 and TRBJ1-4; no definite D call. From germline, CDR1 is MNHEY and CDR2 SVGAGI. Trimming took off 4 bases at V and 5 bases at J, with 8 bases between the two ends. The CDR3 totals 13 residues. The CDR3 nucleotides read TGTGCCAGCAGTTTGTCACACAATGAAAAACTGTTTTTT. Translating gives CASSLSHNEKLFF.

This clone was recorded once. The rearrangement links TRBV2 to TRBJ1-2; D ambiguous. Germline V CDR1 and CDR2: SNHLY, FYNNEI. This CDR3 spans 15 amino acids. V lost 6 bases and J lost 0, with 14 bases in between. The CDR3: CASSPLSSSNYGYTF. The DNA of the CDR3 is TGTGCCAGCAGCCCCCTGAGCTCTTCTAACTATGGCTACACCTTC. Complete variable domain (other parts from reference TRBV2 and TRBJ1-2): EPEVTQTPSHQVTQMGQEVILRCVPISNHLYFYWYRQILGQKVEFLVSFYNNEISEKSEIFDDQFSVERPDGSNFTLKIRSTKLEDSAMYFCASSPLSSSNYGYTFGSGTRLTVV.

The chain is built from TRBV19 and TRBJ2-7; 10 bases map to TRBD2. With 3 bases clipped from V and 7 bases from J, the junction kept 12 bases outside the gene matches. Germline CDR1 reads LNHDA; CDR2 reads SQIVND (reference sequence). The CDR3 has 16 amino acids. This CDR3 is CASSIGWASGSEEQYF. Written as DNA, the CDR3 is TGTGCCAGTAGTATTGGGTGGGCTAGCGGGAGTGAAGAGCAGTACTTC.

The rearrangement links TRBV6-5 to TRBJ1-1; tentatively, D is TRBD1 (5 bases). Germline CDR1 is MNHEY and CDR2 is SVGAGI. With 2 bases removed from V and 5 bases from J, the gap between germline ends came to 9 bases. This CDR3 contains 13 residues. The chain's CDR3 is CASSYGARTEAFF. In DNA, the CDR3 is TGTGCCAGCAGTTACGGGGCCCGAACTGAAGCTTTCTTT.

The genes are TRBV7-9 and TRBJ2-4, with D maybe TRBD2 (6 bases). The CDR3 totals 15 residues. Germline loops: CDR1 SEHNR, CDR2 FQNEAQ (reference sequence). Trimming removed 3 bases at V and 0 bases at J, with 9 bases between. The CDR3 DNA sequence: TGTGCCAGCAGCTTCGCGGGGTCAGCCAAAAACATTCAGTACTTC. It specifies CASSFAGSAKNIQYF.

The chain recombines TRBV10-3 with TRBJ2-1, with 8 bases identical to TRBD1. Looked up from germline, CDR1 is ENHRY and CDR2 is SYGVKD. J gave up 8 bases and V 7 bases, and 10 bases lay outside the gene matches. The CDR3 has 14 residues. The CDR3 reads CAITRGQEVDEQFF. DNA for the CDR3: TGTGCCATCACCCGGGGACAGGAGGTGGATGAGCAGTTCTTC.

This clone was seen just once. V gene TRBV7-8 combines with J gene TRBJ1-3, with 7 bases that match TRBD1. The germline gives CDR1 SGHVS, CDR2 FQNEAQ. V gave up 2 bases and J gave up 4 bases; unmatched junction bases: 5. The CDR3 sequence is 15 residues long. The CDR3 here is CASSLLRGQGNTIYF. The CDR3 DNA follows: TGTGCCAGCAGCTTACTTAGGGGGCAAGGAAACACCATATATTTT.

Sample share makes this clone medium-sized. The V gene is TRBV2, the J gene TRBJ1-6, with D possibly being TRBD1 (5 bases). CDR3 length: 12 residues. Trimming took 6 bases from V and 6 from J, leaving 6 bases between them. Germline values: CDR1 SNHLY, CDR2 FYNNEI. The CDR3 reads CASRTANSPLHF. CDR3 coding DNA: TGTGCCAGCAGGACAGCTAATTCACCCCTCCACTTT.

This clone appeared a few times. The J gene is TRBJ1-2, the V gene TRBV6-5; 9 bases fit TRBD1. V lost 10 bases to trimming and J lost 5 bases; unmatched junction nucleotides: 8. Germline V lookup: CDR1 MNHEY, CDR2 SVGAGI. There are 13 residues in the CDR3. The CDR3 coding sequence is TGTGCCAACAGACAGGGGGATGGGTATGGCTACACCTTC. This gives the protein CANRQGDGYGYTF.

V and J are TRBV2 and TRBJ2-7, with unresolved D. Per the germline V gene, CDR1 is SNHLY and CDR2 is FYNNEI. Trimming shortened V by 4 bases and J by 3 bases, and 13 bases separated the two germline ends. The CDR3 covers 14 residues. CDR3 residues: CASSAYDINYEQYF. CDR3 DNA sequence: TGTGCCAGCAGTGCCTACGATATAAACTACGAGCAGTACTTC.

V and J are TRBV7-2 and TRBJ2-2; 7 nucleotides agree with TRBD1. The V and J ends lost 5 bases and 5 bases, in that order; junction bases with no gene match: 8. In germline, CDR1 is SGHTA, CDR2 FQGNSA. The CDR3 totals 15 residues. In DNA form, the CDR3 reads TGTGCCAGCAGCCCCGCCCAGGGGGTGACCGGGGAGCTGTTTTTT. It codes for CASSPAQGVTGELFF.

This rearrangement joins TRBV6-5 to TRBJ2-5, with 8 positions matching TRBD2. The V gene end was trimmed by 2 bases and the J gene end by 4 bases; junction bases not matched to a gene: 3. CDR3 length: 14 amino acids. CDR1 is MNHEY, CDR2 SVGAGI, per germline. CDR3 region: CASSYPGGGETQYF. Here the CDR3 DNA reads TGTGCCAGCAGTTACCCCGGGGGGGGAGAGACCCAGTACTTC.

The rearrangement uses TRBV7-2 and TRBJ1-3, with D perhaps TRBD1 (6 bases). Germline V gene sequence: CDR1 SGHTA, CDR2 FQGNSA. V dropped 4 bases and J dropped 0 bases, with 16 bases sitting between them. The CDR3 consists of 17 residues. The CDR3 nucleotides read TGTGCCAGCAGCTCCGGGCCTACAGGGCACTCTGGAAACACCATATATTTT. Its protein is CASSSGPTGHSGNTIYF.

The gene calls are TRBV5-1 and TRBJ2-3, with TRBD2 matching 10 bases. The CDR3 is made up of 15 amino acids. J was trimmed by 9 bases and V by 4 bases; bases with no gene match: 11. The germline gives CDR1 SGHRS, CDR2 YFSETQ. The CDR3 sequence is CASSPGSGGARTQYF. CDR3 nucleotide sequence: TGCGCCAGCAGCCCCGGGAGCGGGGGGGCAAGGACGCAGTATTTT.

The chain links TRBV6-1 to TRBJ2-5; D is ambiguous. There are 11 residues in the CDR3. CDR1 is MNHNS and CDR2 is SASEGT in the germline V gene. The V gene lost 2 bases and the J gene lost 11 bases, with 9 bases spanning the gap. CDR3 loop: CASSERIRQYF. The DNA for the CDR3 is TGTGCCAGCAGTGAAAGAATCCGGCAGTACTTC.

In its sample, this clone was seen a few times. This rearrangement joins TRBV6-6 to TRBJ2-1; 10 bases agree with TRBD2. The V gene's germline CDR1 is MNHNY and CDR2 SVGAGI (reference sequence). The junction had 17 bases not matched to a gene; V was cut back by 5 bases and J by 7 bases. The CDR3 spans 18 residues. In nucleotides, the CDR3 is TGTGCCAGCAGTCCTCAACCCTCTAGCGGGAGAGCTTGGAATGAGCAGTTCTTC. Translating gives CASSPQPSSGRAWNEQFF.

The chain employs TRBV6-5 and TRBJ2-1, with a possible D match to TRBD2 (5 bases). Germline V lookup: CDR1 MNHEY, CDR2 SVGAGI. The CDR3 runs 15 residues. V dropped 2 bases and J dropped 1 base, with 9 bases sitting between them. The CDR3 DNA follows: TGTGCCAGCAGTTACGAGGGAAGTTCCTACAATGAGCAGTTCTTC. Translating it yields CASSYEGSSYNEQFF.

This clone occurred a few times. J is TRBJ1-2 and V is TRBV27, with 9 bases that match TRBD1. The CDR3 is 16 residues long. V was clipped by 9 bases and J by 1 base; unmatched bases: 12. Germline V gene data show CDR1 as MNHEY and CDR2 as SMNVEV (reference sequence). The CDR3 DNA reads TGTGCCAGTCGCCCCCAGGGGACAGGGATTAACTATGGCTACACCTTC. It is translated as CASRPQGTGINYGYTF.

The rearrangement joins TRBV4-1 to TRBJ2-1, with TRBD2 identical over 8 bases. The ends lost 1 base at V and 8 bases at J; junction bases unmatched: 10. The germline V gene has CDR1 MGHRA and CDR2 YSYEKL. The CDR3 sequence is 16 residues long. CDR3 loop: CASSQGGRGVIDEQFF. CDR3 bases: TGCGCCAGCAGCCAAGGGGGGCGGGGGGTGATAGATGAGCAGTTCTTC.

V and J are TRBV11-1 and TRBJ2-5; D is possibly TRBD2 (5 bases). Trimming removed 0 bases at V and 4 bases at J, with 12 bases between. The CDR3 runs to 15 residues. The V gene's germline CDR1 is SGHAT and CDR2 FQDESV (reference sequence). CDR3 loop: CASSLAGLDSETQYF. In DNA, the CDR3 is TGTGCCAGCAGCTTAGCCGGACTCGATTCAGAGACCCAGTACTTC.

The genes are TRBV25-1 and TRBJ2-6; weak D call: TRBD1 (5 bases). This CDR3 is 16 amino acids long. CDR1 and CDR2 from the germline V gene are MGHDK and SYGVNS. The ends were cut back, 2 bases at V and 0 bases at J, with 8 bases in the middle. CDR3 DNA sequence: TGTGCCAGCAGTGAAGCAGGGTACTCTGGGGCCAACGTCCTGACTTTC. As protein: CASSEAGYSGANVLTF.

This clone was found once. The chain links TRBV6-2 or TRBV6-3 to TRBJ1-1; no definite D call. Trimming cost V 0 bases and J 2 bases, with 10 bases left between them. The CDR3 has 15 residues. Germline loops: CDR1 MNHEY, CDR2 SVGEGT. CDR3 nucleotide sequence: TGTGCCAGCAGTTACTCGGCGGGCACAAACACTGAAGCTTTCTTT. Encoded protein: CASSYSAGTNTEAFF.

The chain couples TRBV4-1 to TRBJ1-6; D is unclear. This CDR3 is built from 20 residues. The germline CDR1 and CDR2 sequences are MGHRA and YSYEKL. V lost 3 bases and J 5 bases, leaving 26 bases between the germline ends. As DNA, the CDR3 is TGCGCCAGCAGCCACCCATCCCTTCGCTTACTCCCAAGAAATAATTCACCCCTCCACTTT. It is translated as CASSHPSLRLLPRNNSPLHF.

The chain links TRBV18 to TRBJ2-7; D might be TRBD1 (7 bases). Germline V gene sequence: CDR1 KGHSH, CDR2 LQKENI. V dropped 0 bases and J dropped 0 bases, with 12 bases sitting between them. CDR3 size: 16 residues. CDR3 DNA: TGTGCCAGCTCACCACCCGGACAGGAGGGCTCCTACGAGCAGTACTTC. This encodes CASSPPGQEGSYEQYF.

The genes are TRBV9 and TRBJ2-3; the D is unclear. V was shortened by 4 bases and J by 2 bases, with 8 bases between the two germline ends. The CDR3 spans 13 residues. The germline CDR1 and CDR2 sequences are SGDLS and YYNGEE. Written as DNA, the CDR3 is TGTGCCAGCAGCCCCGAGCCCACAGATACGCAGTATTTT. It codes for CASSPEPTDTQYF.

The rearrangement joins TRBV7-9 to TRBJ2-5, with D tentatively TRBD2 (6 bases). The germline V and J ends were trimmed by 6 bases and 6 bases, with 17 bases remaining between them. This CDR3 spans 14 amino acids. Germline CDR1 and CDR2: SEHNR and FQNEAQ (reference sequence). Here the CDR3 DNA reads TGTGCCAGCAGTTGGGACTTAAAAGCCAAGACCCAGTACTTC. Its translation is CASSWDLKAKTQYF.

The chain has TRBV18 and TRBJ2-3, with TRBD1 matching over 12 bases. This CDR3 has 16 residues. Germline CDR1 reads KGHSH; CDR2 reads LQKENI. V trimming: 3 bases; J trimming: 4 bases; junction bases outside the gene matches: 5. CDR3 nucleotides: TGTGCCAGCTCACCCGGGACAGGGGGCAGGGCAGATACGCAGTATTTT. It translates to CASSPGTGGRADTQYF.